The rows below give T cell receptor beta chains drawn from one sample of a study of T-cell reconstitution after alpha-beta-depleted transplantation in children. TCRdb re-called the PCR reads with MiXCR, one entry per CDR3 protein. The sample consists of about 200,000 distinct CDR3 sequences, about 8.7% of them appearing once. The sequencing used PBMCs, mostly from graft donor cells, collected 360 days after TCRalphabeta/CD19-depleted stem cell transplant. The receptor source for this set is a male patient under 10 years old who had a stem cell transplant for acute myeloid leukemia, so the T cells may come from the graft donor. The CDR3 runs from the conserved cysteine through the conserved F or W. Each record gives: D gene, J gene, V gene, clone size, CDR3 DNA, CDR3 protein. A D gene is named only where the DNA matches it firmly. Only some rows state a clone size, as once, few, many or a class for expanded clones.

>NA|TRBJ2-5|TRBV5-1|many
TGCGCCAGTAGATTCTATCGGGGTCCTCAAGAGACCCAGTACTTC
CASRFYRGPQETQYF
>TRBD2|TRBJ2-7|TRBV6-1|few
TGTGCCAGCAGTCCTATTTTGGGACTACCGAGCTCCTACGAGCAGTACTTC
CASSPILGLPSSYEQYF
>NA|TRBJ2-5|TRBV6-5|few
TGTGCCAGCAGTTACAGGTTCGATGGACTGAAAGAGACCCAGTACTTC
CASSYRFDGLKETQYF
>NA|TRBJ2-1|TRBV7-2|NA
TGTGCCAGCAGCTTACCCGCCGCGCGGGGGCCCCACTACAATGAGCAGTTCTTC
CASSLPAARGPHYNEQFF
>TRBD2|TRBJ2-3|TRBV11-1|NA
TGTGCCAGCAGCACACGAAATTTTAGCGGGCCTAGCACAGATACGCAGTATTTT
CASSTRNFSGPSTDTQYF
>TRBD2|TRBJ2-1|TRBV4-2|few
TGTGCCAGCAGCCAAGAGCCGGAGGGAGCGGGAGTCAATGAGCAGTTCTTC
CASSQEPEGAGVNEQFF
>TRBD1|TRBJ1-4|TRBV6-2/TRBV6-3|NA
TGTGCCAACAGCCTCGGACAGGGGAATGAAAAACTGTTTTTT
CANSLGQGNEKLFF
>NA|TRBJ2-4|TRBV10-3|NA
TGTGCCATCAGGGACCCCGGGACGGAAAAAAACATTCAGTACTTC
CAIRDPGTEKNIQYF
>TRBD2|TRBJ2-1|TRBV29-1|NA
TGCAGCGTTGCTTCCACTAGCGGGTACAATGAGCAGTTCTTC
CSVASTSGYNEQFF
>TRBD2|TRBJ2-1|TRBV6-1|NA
TGTGCCAGCAGCCAGCGGGGGGGCAGGGATGAGCAGTTCTTC
CASSQRGGRDEQFF
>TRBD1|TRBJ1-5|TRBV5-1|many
TGCGCCAGCAGCTCCGGGACAGGAGAACAGCCCCAGCATTTT
CASSSGTGEQPQHF
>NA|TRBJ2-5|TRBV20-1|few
TGCAGTGCCCGCGGCCAGCAAGAGACCCAGTACTTC
CSARGQQETQYF
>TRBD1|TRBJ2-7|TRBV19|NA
TGTGCCAGTAGTTCGACAGGGTGGGCCTACGAGCAGTACTTC
CASSSTGWAYEQYF
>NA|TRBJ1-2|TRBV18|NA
TGTGCCAGCTCACGCGGGGCGCCTTTTAACTATGGCTACACCTTC
CASSRGAPFNYGYTF
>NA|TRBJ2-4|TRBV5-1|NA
TGCGCCAGCAGCTTGGAGGCAGGCCGCAAAAACATTCAGTACTTC
CASSLEAGRKNIQYF
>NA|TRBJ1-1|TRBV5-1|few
TGCGCCAGCAGCTTGACGCCGGGGGGCACTGAAGCTTTCTTT
CASSLTPGGTEAFF
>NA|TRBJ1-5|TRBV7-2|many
TGTGCCAGCAGCTTACGCCGGGGGAGCAATCAGCCCCAGCATTTT
CASSLRRGSNQPQHF
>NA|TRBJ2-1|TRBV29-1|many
TGCAGCGTTGAAGAGAAGAGACTTTTGGGCGGATACAATGAGCAGTTCTTC
CSVEEKRLLGGYNEQFF
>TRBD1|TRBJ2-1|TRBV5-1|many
TGCGCCAGCAGCACCCGGACAGGGCGGAGCTCCTACAATGAGCAGTTCTTC
CASSTRTGRSSYNEQFF
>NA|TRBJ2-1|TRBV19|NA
TGTGCCAGTAGGGACCGGGAGTGCTACAATGAGCAGTTCTTC
CASRDRECYNEQFF
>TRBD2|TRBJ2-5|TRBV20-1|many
TGCAGTGCTAGACTAGCGGGTCAAGAGACCCAGTACTTC
CSARLAGQETQYF
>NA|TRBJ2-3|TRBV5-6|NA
TGTGCCAGCAGCCAGGGGACGGCTCCTAGCACAGATACGCAGTATTTT
CASSQGTAPSTDTQYF
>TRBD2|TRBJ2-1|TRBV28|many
TGTGCCAGCAGTCCGATCGGACTAGCGGGAGTTGAGCAGTTCTTC
CASSPIGLAGVEQFF
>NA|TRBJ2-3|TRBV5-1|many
TGCGCCAGCAGCTTGGCCCAACAAGATACGCAGTATTTT
CASSLAQQDTQYF
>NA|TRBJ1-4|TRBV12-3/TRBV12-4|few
TGTGCCAGCAGTCCTGACAGGAGTGAAAAACTGTTTTTT
CASSPDRSEKLFF
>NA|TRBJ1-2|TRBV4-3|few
TGCGCCAGCAGCCAAGTAGACCGCGCCTATGGCTACACCTTC
CASSQVDRAYGYTF
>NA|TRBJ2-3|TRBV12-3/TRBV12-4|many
TGTGCCAGCAGTTTTAATCCCGTTGTAGATACGCAGTATTTT
CASSFNPVVDTQYF
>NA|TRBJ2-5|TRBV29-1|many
TGCAGCGTTGAGCAGAGCCAAGAGACCCAGTACTTC
CSVEQSQETQYF
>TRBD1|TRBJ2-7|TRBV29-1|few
TGCAGCGCAGGGACAGGGGAAAACTACGAGCAGTACTTC
CSAGTGENYEQYF
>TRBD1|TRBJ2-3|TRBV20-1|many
TGCAGTGCTACCCGACAGGGACGAAGCACAGATACGCAGTATTTT
CSATRQGRSTDTQYF
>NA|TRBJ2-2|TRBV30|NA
TGTGCCTTCCCCGGAATCGGGCACACCGGGGAGCTGTTTTTT
CAFPGIGHTGELFF
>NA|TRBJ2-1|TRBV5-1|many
TGCGCCAGGCGGGGTGAGCAGTTCTTC
CARRGEQFF
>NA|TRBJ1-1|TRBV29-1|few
TGCAGCGTCACAGGGCCGAACACTGAAGCTTTCTTT
CSVTGPNTEAFF
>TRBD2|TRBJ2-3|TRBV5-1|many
TGCGCCAGCACCAGGGTCACTAGCGGGAGTGCAGATACGCAGTATTTT
CASTRVTSGSADTQYF
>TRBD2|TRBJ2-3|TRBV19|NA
TGTGCCAGTAGTATGATGAGTCTAGCGGTCCTAGATACGCAGTATTTT
CASSMMSLAVLDTQYF
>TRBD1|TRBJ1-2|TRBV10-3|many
TGTGCCATCAGCGGGACAGGGGACTATGGCTACACCTTC
CAISGTGDYGYTF
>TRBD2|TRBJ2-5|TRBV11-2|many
TGTGCCAGCAGCTTCCCCTGGGGGACTACGCACCAAGAGACCCAGTACTTC
CASSFPWGTTHQETQYF
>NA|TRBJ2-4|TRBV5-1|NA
TGCGCCAGCAGCCCAACCTTGAGGGTCCCAAACATTCAGTACTTC
CASSPTLRVPNIQYF
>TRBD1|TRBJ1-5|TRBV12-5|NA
TGTGCTAGTGGTTTCGACCCAAAAGCCGGGACAGGCGGTTCCAGTCAGCCCCAGCATTTT
CASGFDPKAGTGGSSQPQHF
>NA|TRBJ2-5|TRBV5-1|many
TGCGCCAGCAGCGAGAATACAGGGCAAGAGACCCAGTACTTC
CASSENTGQETQYF
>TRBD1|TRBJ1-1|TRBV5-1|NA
TGCGCCAGCAGCCTGGGCCGGGACAGAAATGAAGCTTTCTTT
CASSLGRDRNEAFF
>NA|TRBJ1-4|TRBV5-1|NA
TGCGCCAGCAGCTTGGTCCGACCTCGGGACGGGAAACTGTTTTTT
CASSLVRPRDGKLFF
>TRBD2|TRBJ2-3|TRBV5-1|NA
TGCGCCAGCAGCTTGTCGGGAGGGTCTTCCACAGATACGCAGTATTTT
CASSLSGGSSTDTQYF
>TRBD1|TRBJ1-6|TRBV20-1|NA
TGCAGTGCTAGGTCAGGGGGGTCGAGCTCCTATAATTCACCCCTCCACTTT
CSARSGGSSSYNSPLHF
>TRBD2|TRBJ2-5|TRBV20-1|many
TGCAGTGCCCTTAGCGGGAACCAAGAGACCCAGTACTTC
CSALSGNQETQYF
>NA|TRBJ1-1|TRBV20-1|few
TGCAGTGCTAGAAGTCGAGGGAACACTGAAGCTTTCTTT
CSARSRGNTEAFF
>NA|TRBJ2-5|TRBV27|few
TGTGCCAGCAGATCCCCCGAGACCCAGTACTTC
CASRSPETQYF
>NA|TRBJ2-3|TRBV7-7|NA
TGTGCTAGCAGCTTTGGACCGGGCACAGATACGCAGTATTTT
CASSFGPGTDTQYF
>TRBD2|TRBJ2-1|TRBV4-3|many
TGCGCCAGCAGCCAAGGGACTAGCGCTAGTGGTGAGCAGTTCTTC
CASSQGTSASGEQFF
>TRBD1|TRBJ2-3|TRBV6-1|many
TGTGCCATGACAGGGGGCGACTTAATTTTCACAGATACGCAGTATTTT
CAMTGGDLIFTDTQYF
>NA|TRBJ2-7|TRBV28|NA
TGTGCCGGCAGTCTACAGGGTCGCGAGCAGTACTTC
CAGSLQGREQYF
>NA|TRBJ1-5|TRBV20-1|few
TGCAGTGGGAGGGCCAATCAGCCCCAGCATTTT
CSGRANQPQHF
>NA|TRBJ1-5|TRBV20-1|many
TGCAGTGCTAGAAGCCAGGGCGGAGATAGCAATCAGCCCCAGCATTTT
CSARSQGGDSNQPQHF